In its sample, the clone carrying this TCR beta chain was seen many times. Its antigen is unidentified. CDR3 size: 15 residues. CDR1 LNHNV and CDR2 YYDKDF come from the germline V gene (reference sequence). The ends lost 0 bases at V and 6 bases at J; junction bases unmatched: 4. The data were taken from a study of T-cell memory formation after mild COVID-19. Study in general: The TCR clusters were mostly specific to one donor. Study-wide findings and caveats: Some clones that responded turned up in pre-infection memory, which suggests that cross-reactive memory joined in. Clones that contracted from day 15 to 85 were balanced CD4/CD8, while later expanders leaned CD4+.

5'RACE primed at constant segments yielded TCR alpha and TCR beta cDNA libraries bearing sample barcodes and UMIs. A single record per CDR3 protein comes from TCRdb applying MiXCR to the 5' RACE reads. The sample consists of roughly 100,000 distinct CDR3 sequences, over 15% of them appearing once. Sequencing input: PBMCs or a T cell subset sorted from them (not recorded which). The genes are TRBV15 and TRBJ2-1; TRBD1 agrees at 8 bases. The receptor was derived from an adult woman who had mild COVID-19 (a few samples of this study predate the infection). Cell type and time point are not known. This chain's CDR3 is CATSRDPTGANEQFF. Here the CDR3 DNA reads TGTGCCACCAGCAGAGATCCGACAGGGGCCAATGAGCAGTTCTTC.